A single T cell receptor (beta chain) is shown here with its context. It lacks a known antigen. No base-level quality is on record; no much larger clone is a single base apart. The CDR3 holds 15 amino acids from the cysteine to the phenylalanine. The only DNA kept is the CDR3, 45 bases in frame from the first base. CDR1 and CDR2 were assigned from the germline V gene (reference sequence) as LNHNV and YYDKDF. V is trimmed back by 2 bases and J by 1 base, and the junction contains 2 bases that no gene match accounts for. These data originate in a study of blood T cell repertoires in COVID-19 (dated by TCRdb to 2020 to 2021). Concerning the study at large: Samples from collaborators originated in the United States, Italy and Spain and spanned both the acute and convalescent phases of COVID-19. The material from the prospective study consisted of cDNA or gDNA derived from T cells, B-cell-depleted T cells, or PBMCs. The samples were drawn from two sources: the first 160 participants of the ongoing ImmuneRACE study, and 950 to 1,500 subjects contributed by 6 global collaborators. A de-identified subject ID, COVID-19 status, age in years and sex were almost always included in the sample metadata. The dataset comprised deeply sampled blood TCRbeta repertoires from subjects exposed to, actively infected with, or recovered from COVID-19. The repertoires were released in a freely available public database intended as a resource for research on the immune response to SARS-CoV-2. Where available, HLA class I and class II types were obtained from metadata supplied by the sample provider rather than from assay-based typing. General findings and caveats noted by the study authors: Clinical and demographic metadata were provided uncurated, with the amount varying by source and participant.

Whole blood was collected in K2EDTA tubes by collaborating institutions according to the institutions' own protocols. Collaborator samples were shipped for TCRbeta analysis as frozen whole blood, isolated PBMCs, or DNA extracted from either sample type. The immunoSEQ Assay, a bias-controlled multiplex PCR, was used to amplify TCRbeta CDR3 regions from genomic DNA. The study's processing was this. Within the assay, amplification of reference gene primers was used to estimate how many nucleated cells each sample contained. To quantify the absolute abundance of each unique TCRbeta CDR3 rearrangement, sequence reads were collapsed and filtered. Productive Simpson clonality was computed per sample as the square root of Simpson's diversity index over productive rearrangements. Sourced from immuneACCESS, this table was stored by TCRdb with only in-frame sequences that have V and J called. A share of the clones is absent; for the studies checked, an unresolved V gene accounts for under half, and the remainder has no known explanation. V and J calls and clone size are those listed in that table; D and trimming were worked out from the DNA. The sample has about 190,000 clones on record, around four fifths of them singletons. Of the sample, less than 3.5% is held by the ten largest clones.

The clonotype was recovered from a man aged 45 to 65 with active or convalescent COVID-19. The sequence links TRBV15 to TRBJ1-5, with 7 junctional bases fitting TRBD1. Sequencing was performed on peripheral blood. The nucleotide sequence is given as TGTGCCACCAGCAGACAGGGGGAGAGCAATCAGCCCCAGCATTTT. It is translated as CATSRQGESNQPQHF.